Shown below are 23 T cell receptor beta chains from a single sample sequenced in a study of T cell responses to AZD1222 COVID-19 vaccine. Sequencing used immunoSEQ multiplex PCR; TCRdb keeps in-frame clones, though not all of them. Counted here are about 150,000 clones, about 90% occurring once; the ten biggest clones make up 5.5% to 6%. The starting material was peripheral blood, obtained on day 0 of MenACWY control vaccination. All receptors derive from an adult in good health.

The V call is TRBV10-3, the J call TRBJ1-1; no clear D gene. CDR1 and CDR2 (germline): ENHRY, SYGVKD. Trimming removed 2 bases at V and 6 bases at J, with 13 bases between. The CDR3 loop spans 14 amino acids. The CDR3 protein is CAISEGSPGAEAFF. The DNA for the CDR3 is TGTGCCATCAGTGAGGGAAGCCCCGGGGCTGAAGCTTTCTTT.

The V and J genes are TRBV6-5 and TRBJ1-6; 9 bases align to TRBD1. The length of the CDR3 is 13 residues. V dropped 9 bases and J dropped 10; count of bases not matched to a gene: 7. Per germline, CDR1 MNHEY and CDR2 SVGAGI. The DNA of the CDR3 is TGTGCCAGAGGCCGGGACAGGGACTCACCCCTCCACTTT. This translates into CARGRDRDSPLHF.

The chain carries TRBV24-1 and TRBJ2-2; D is unclear. In germline, CDR1 is KGHDR, CDR2 SFDVKD. The ends were cut back, 4 bases at V and 2 bases at J, with 4 bases in the middle. The CDR3 length is 13 residues. CDR3 protein: CATSDPNTGELFF. Here the CDR3 DNA reads TGTGCCACCAGTGACCCTAACACCGGGGAGCTGTTTTTT.

This clone occurred a few times. The J gene is TRBJ2-1, the V gene TRBV4-3; D possibly corresponds to TRBD2 (5 bases). CDR3 length: 14 residues. Trimming cost V 3 bases and J 4 bases, with 10 bases left between them. The germline V gene encodes CDR1 LGHNA and CDR2 YSLEER. The CDR3 DNA reads as TGCGCCAGCAGCCAGGTAGCGTGGTACAATGAGCAGTTCTTC. Translating gives CASSQVAWYNEQFF.

V is TRBV6-5 and J is TRBJ1-1, with no clear D. The V gene lost 5 bases and the J gene lost 4 bases, with 11 bases spanning the gap. This CDR3 spans 13 amino acids. Germline assignment: CDR1 MNHEY and CDR2 SVGAGI. The CDR3 coding sequence is TGTGCCAGCAGTCGTAGGTTGGGCACTGAAGCTTTCTTT. Protein sequence: CASSRRLGTEAFF.

This rearrangement joins TRBV7-2 to TRBJ1-2; 8 bases map to TRBD1. This CDR3 comprises 14 residues. With V trimmed by 5 bases and J by 3 bases, 5 bases remained unmatched. Germline values: CDR1 SGHTA, CDR2 FQGNSA. For the CDR3, the DNA is TGTGCCAGCAGCCCGCTGACAGGGGACTATGGCTACACCTTC. Residues: CASSPLTGDYGYTF.

The V and J genes are TRBV6-4 and TRBJ2-1, with TRBD2 matching over 10 bases. After removal of 3 bases from V and 9 bases from J, the junction contained 11 bases not matched to a gene. The CDR3 has 16 residues. The V gene's germline CDR1 is MRHNA and CDR2 SNTAGT. The CDR3 spells CASSEAGTSETGEQFF. Here the CDR3 DNA reads TGTGCCAGCAGTGAAGCCGGGACTAGCGAAACGGGTGAGCAGTTCTTC.

V gene TRBV27 combines with J gene TRBJ1-2; a possible D gene is TRBD1 (5 bases). The germline gives CDR1 MNHEY, CDR2 SMNVEV (reference sequence). V was pared by 8 bases and J by 5 bases, with 15 bases between. The CDR3 totals 13 residues. CDR3 sequence reads: CASSTRDGYGYTF. The DNA of the CDR3 is TGTGCCAGCTCGACCCGGGACGGATATGGCTACACCTTC.

The chain couples TRBV28 to TRBJ2-5, with 8 bases matching TRBD2. This CDR3 comprises 16 residues. V dropped 2 bases and J dropped 7; count of bases not matched to a gene: 12. The germline V gene has CDR1 MDHEN and CDR2 SYDVKM. The CDR3 sequence: CASSLRSSGGLRTQYF. In DNA form, the CDR3 reads TGTGCCAGCAGTTTAAGATCCAGCGGGGGCCTCCGGACCCAGTACTTC.

This clone was seen only once. CDR3 DNA: TGCGCCAGCAGCGTTAGTACTATAGAACAGGGCGGGGAGCTGTTTTTT. Translating gives CASSVSTIEQGGELFF. The chain recombines TRBV5-1 with TRBJ2-2, with a possible D match to TRBD1 (6 bases). The ends were cut back, 4 bases at V and 7 bases at J, with 20 bases in the middle. CDR1 is SGHRS, CDR2 YFSETQ, per germline. The CDR3 sequence is 16 residues long.

This clone is a singleton in its sample. The V call is TRBV6-5, the J call TRBJ2-1; D call uncertain. The CDR3 has 15 amino acids. Between the trimmed V and J ends, which lost 7 bases and 4 bases, there was a span of 17 bases. Germline loops: CDR1 MNHEY, CDR2 SVGAGI. CDR3 sequence reads: CASTYSFSGYNEQFF. The CDR3 bases are TGTGCCAGCACCTACAGCTTCTCCGGGTACAATGAGCAGTTCTTC.

This chain connects TRBV10-3 to TRBJ2-2; maybe TRBD2 (6 bases). V lost 2 bases to trimming and J lost 1 base, with 14 bases between them. This CDR3 has 17 amino acids. Germline lookup yields CDR1 ENHRY and CDR2 SYGVKD. The CDR3 here is CAISEGVAAKNTGELFF. The CDR3 DNA is TGTGCCATCAGTGAGGGGGTAGCGGCGAAGAACACCGGGGAGCTGTTTTTT.

This chain joins TRBV5-8 and TRBJ2-6, with 8 positions matching TRBD2. After removal of 4 bases from V and 2 bases from J, the junction contained 8 bases not matched to a gene. CDR1 is SGHTS, CDR2 YDEGEE, per germline. CDR3 length equals 17 residues. CDR3 residues: CASSQNPGGAGANVLTF. Written as DNA, the CDR3 is TGTGCCAGCAGCCAGAATCCCGGGGGGGCTGGGGCCAACGTCCTGACTTTC.

CDR3 nucleotide sequence: TGTGCCAGTAGTCGCAGCCTCTACACAGATACGCAGTATTTT. Protein product: CASSRSLYTDTQYF. The chain employs TRBV19 and TRBJ2-3; unclear D gene. From germline, CDR1 is LNHDA and CDR2 SQIVND (reference sequence). The CDR3 spans 14 residues. The ends were cut back, 5 bases at V and 2 bases at J, with 11 bases in the middle.

CDR3 in DNA: TGCGCCAGCCGCCGGGACAGGGAAGAAAAACTGTTTTTT. This gives the protein CASRRDREEKLFF. The V gene is TRBV10-2, the J gene TRBJ1-4; 9 bases fit TRBD1. The CDR3 has 13 amino acids. Germline values: CDR1 WSHSY, CDR2 SAAADI. V was pared by 8 bases and J by 8 bases, with 6 bases of the junction left unmatched.

The CDR3 nucleotides are TGTGCCAGCAGTGCGACGGGCGGTGAAGCTTTCTTT. Translation: CASSATGGEAFF. The chain has TRBV2 and TRBJ1-1; D is unclear. Trimming stripped 4 bases from V and 7 bases from J, with 10 bases between. Looked up from germline, CDR1 is SNHLY and CDR2 is FYNNEI. The CDR3 sequence is 12 residues long. Full variable domain (rest looked up from reference TRBV2 and TRBJ1-1): EPEVTQTPSHQVTQMGQEVILRCVPISNHLYFYWYRQILGQKVEFLVSFYNNEISEKSEIFDDQFSVERPDGSNFTLKIRSTKLEDSAMYFCASSATGGEAFFGQGTRLTVV.

The rearrangement uses TRBV6-1 and TRBJ2-3, with TRBD2 identical over 11 bases. Germline CDR1 and CDR2: MNHNS and SASEGT. The CDR3 runs 18 residues. J gave up 4 bases and V 3 bases, and 12 bases lay outside the gene matches. CDR3 region: CASSDSRASGGTSDTQYF. As DNA, the CDR3 is TGTGCCAGCAGTGATTCCCGAGCTAGCGGGGGGACATCAGATACGCAGTATTTT.

V gene TRBV5-4 combines with J gene TRBJ2-3; D not certain. V was clipped by 0 bases and J by 4 bases, with 18 bases between them. This CDR3 has 17 amino acids. Per germline, CDR1 SGHNT and CDR2 YYREEE (reference sequence). CDR3 coding DNA: TGTGCCAGCAGCTTGGCCCCGGACCCTGAGCTCCCAGATACGCAGTATTTT. It is translated as CASSLAPDPELPDTQYF.

The rearrangement uses TRBV24-1 and TRBJ1-2; D gene uncertain. The V gene's germline CDR1 is KGHDR and CDR2 SFDVKD. V was shortened by 1 base and J by 8 bases, with 19 bases between the two germline ends. The CDR3 has 16 residues. The CDR3 nucleotides read TGTGCCACCAGTGATTTCCGTGAGACAAGATTCGAGGGCTACACCTTC. Translated, it gives CATSDFRETRFEGYTF.

The V and J genes are TRBV11-2 and TRBJ2-2; 9 bases line up with TRBD2. V lost 6 bases to trimming and J lost 3 bases; unmatched junction nucleotides: 17. CDR3 length: 19 residues. CDR1 is SGHAT, CDR2 FQNNGV, per germline. The CDR3 loop is CASRVARMAGGPHTGELFF. The CDR3 nucleotides read TGTGCCAGCAGAGTCGCCCGAATGGCGGGAGGGCCGCACACCGGGGAGCTGTTTTTT.

The chain links TRBV12-3 or TRBV12-4 to TRBJ1-5; the D is unclear. This CDR3 region has 12 residues. V shed 6 bases and J shed 3 bases, with 6 bases lying between them. This chain's CDR3 is CASSPNNQPQHF. The CDR3 DNA sequence: TGTGCCAGCAGCCCGAACAATCAGCCCCAGCATTTT.

The chain uses TRBV7-9 and TRBJ1-1; D is ambiguous. There are 14 residues in the CDR3. In germline, CDR1 is SEHNR, CDR2 FQNEAQ (reference sequence). V was cut by 5 bases and J by 0 bases, with 10 bases left in between. The CDR3 DNA reads TGTGCCAGCAGCCCCAACAATATGAACACTGAAGCTTTCTTT. This gives the protein CASSPNNMNTEAFF. Based on the CDR3 plus reference TRBV7-9 and TRBJ1-1, the full variable domain is DTGVSQNPRHKITKRGQNVTFRCDPISEHNRLYWYRQTLGQGPEFLTYFQNEAQLEKSRLLSDRFSAERPKGSFSTLEIQRTEQGDSAMYLCASSPNNMNTEAFFGQGTRLTVV.

The chain uses TRBV11-3 and TRBJ2-7; 8 bases are shared with TRBD1. The CDR3 consists of 16 residues. Germline CDR1 reads SGHNT; CDR2 reads YENEEA. V lost 4 bases and J lost 4; bases outside the gene matches: 12. DNA of the CDR3: TGTGCCAGCAGCTCTGGATCGGACAGGGCATGGTACGAGCAGTACTTC. The encoded protein is CASSSGSDRAWYEQYF. The whole variable domain, remainder taken from reference TRBV11-3 and TRBJ2-7, is EAGVVQSPRYKIIEKKQPVAFWCNPISGHNTLYWYLQNLGQGPELLIRYENEEAVDDSQLPKDRFSAERLKGVDSTLKIQPAELGDSAVYLCASSSGSDRAWYEQYFGPGTRLTVT.